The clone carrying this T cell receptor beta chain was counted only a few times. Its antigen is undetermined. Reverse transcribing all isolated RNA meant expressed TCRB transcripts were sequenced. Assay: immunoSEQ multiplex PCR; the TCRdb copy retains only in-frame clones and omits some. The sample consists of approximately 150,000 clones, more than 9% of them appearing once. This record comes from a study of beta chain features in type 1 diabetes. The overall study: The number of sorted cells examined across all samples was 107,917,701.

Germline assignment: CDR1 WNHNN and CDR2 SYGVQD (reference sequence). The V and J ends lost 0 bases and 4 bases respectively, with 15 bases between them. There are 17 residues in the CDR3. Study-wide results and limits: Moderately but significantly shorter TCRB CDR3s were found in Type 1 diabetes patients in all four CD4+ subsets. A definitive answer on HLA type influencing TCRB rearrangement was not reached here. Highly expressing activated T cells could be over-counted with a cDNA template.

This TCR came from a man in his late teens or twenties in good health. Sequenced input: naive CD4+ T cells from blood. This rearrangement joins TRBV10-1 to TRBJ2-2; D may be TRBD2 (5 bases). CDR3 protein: CASSESRTSHRTGELFF. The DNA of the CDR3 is TGCGCCAGCAGTGAGTCTAGAACTAGTCACCGCACCGGGGAGCTGTTTTTT.